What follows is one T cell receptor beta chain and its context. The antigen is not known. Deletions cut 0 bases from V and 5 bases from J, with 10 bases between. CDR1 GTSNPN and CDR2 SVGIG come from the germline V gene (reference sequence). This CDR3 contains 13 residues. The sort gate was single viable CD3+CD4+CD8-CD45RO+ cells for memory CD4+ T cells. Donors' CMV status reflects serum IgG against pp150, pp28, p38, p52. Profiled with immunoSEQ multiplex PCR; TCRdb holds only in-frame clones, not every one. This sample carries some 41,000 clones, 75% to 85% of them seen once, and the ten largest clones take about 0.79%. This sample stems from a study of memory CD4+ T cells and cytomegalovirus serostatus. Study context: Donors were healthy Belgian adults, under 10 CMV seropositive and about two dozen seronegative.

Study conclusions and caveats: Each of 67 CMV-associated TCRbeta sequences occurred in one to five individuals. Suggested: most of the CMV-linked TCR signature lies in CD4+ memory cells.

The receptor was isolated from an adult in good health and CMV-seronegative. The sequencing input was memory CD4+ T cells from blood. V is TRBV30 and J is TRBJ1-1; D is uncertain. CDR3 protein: CAWSVQWNTEAFF. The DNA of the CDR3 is TGTGCCTGGAGTGTACAATGGAATACTGAAGCTTTCTTT.